The 24 T cell receptor beta chains listed next were all sequenced from one sample in a study of regulatory T cells in long-lasting Graves disease (dated by TCRdb to about 2021). The time point label on this specimen signifies: newly diagnosed GD, antithyroid drugs for less than 3 months. RNA was extracted from PBMCs in TRIzol for both TCR sequencing and RNA sequencing. The receptor library was made with multiplex PCR. TCRdb names Illumina HiSeq 4000 as the instrument used. To build TCR beta libraries, CDR3 regions were amplified by Arm-PCR using iRepertoire HTBI primers. TCRdb applied fastp at Q25 and MiXCR to the public reads, then kept only in-frame beta chains. CDR3 protein sequences are deduplicated, and each keeps its most common genes and DNA. Here the sample has 550,000 to 600,000 distinct CDR3 sequences; about 16% occur a single time. The ten largest make up 12% of the sample. These records were also assigned to another study, of T cells in Graves' hyperthyroidism and ophthalmopathy.

Specimen: peripheral blood mononuclear cells (PBMCs), collected at new diagnosis, from a patient treated with antithyroid drugs. The receptor set was obtained from a man younger than 35 with Graves disease. Donor details come from another sample of the same person, matched by shared clones.

The V and J genes are TRBV30 and TRBJ2-7, with D possibly TRBD2 on 7 matching bases. Trimming stripped 0 bases from V and 4 bases from J, with 13 bases between. This CDR3 spans 14 amino acids. Germline assignment: CDR1 GTSNPN and CDR2 SVGIG (reference sequence). The CDR3 here is CAWSVQGGRYEQYF. The CDR3 DNA reads TGTGCCTGGAGTGTACAGGGAGGGCGTTACGAGCAGTACTTC.

This clonotype was seen a few times. This chain joins TRBV20-1 and TRBJ1-5; TRBD1 agrees at 9 bases. Germline V CDR1 and CDR2: DFQATT, SNEGSKA (reference sequence). J was trimmed by 5 bases and V by 5 bases; bases with no gene match: 4. The CDR3 consists of 13 residues. This CDR3 is CSAGRTGDQPQHF. CDR3 nucleotides: TGCAGTGCTGGCCGGACAGGGGATCAGCCCCAGCATTTT.

This clonotype was counted only a few times. DNA for the CDR3: TGCGCCAGCGGGGAGACAGTCTCTGGAAACACCATATATTTT. Translating it yields CASGETVSGNTIYF. The gene calls are TRBV10-2 and TRBJ1-3; D perhaps matches TRBD1 (5 bases). The CDR3 contains 14 residues. Germline-derived CDR1 and CDR2 are WSHSY and SAAADI. Trimming pared 8 bases from V and 0 bases from J, leaving 11 bases between.

As regards this clonotype: Possible read error: a much larger clone is one base away. The chain has TRBV6-2 or TRBV6-3 and TRBJ2-3; D remains unclear. The CDR3 contains 17 residues. Trimming removed 6 bases from V and 8 bases from J, with 27 bases in between. Germline CDR1 MNHEY, CDR2 SVGEGT. CDR3 sequence (DNA): TGTGCCAGCAGGCGCAGCTCCGGACCGACTCACTCCTCTACGCAGTATTTT. Its translation: CASRRSSGPTHSSTQYF.

In its sample, this clonotype was seen many times. The chain links TRBV2 to TRBJ2-1; 7 nucleotides agree with TRBD1. Looked up from germline, CDR1 is SNHLY and CDR2 is FYNNEI. CDR3 size: 15 residues. V dropped 3 bases and J dropped 9; count of bases not matched to a gene: 11. Here the CDR3 DNA reads TGTGCCAGCAGTGACGACAGGGTAGGGACGCGTGAGCAGTTCTTC. Translated: CASSDDRVGTREQFF.

The chain couples TRBV5-1 to TRBJ2-7, with 10 nucleotides matching TRBD2. CDR3 length: 17 residues. V dropped 1 base and J dropped 0; count of bases not matched to a gene: 7. CDR1 is SGHRS and CDR2 is YFSETQ in the germline V gene. DNA of the CDR3: TGCGCCAGCAGCTTGAAGCCTAGCGGGGGACTCTCCTACGAGCAGTACTTC. As protein: CASSLKPSGGLSYEQYF. Combining the CDR3 with reference TRBV5-1 and TRBJ2-7 gives the whole variable domain KAGVTQTPRYLIKTRGQQVTLSCSPISGHRSVSWYQQTPGQGLQFLFEYFSETQRNKGNFPGRFSGRQFSNSRSEMNVSTLELGDSALYLCASSLKPSGGLSYEQYFGPGTRLTVT.

Ten or more counts support this clonotype. This rearrangement joins TRBV27 to TRBJ2-2; the D is unclear. The V end lost 4 bases, the J end lost 1 base, and 10 bases lay between the germline ends. Germline V CDR1 and CDR2: MNHEY, SMNVEV (reference sequence). There are 15 residues in the CDR3. CDR3 in DNA: TGTGCCAGCAGTTCAGACTTATGGAACACCGGGGAGCTGTTTTTT. Residues: CASSSDLWNTGELFF.

This clonotype was seen many times. This rearrangement joins TRBV7-9 to TRBJ2-7; either TRBD1 or TRBD2 may supply D (5 bases each). The CDR3 is made up of 14 amino acids. Looked up from germline, CDR1 is SEHNR and CDR2 is FQNEAQ (reference sequence). V shed 4 bases and J shed 2 bases, with 12 bases lying between them. CDR3 coding DNA: TGTGCCAGCAGCTATGGGGGACCTGCCTACGAGCAGTACTTC. It is translated as CASSYGGPAYEQYF.

The chain carries TRBV19 and TRBJ1-5; D call uncertain. Germline values: CDR1 LNHDA, CDR2 SQIVND (reference sequence). The CDR3 sequence is 15 residues long. The ends were cut back, 3 bases at V and 1 base at J, with 10 bases in the middle. The CDR3 DNA follows: TGTGCCAGTAGTATCAGGACGAGCAGCAATCAGCCCCAGCATTTT. Protein product: CASSIRTSSNQPQHF.

This clonotype was detected ten times or more. The chain recombines TRBV6-2 or TRBV6-3 with TRBJ2-3, with TRBD2 matching over 10 bases. With V trimmed by 5 bases and J by 11 bases, 16 bases remained unmatched. CDR1 is MNHEY and CDR2 is SVGEGT in the germline V gene. This CDR3 has 16 amino acids. The CDR3 loop is CASSTAHGTSDKRQYF. The CDR3 DNA reads TGTGCCAGCAGTACCGCGCACGGGACTAGCGACAAGAGGCAGTATTTT.

This clonotype came up many times. The chain recombines TRBV20-1 with TRBJ2-1; no clear D. The germline V gene encodes CDR1 DFQATT and CDR2 SNEGSKA (reference sequence). This CDR3 is 11 amino acids long. Trimming took 6 bases from V and 5 from J, leaving 8 bases between them. CDR3 sequence reads: CSADPNNEQFF. The DNA of the CDR3 is TGCAGTGCCGATCCGAACAATGAGCAGTTCTTC.

The table lists this clonotype with many counts. The chain has TRBV5-1 and TRBJ1-5; 7 bases agree with TRBD1. Germline loops: CDR1 SGHRS, CDR2 YFSETQ. This CDR3 is 15 amino acids long. Germline trimming cut 0 bases from V and 4 bases from J; bases unmatched to any gene: 4. CDR3 sequence (DNA): TGCGCCAGCAGCTTGGACGGGACAGAGAATCAGCCCCAGCATTTT. It is translated as CASSLDGTENQPQHF.

There are many counts of this clonotype. The rearrangement uses TRBV28 and TRBJ2-7, with 9 bases matching TRBD1. The length of the CDR3 is 16 residues. J was trimmed by 2 bases and V by 4 bases; bases with no gene match: 9. CDR1 is MDHEN, CDR2 SYDVKM, per germline. The CDR3: CASSSLGTGIPYEQYF. As DNA, the CDR3 is TGTGCCAGCAGTTCGCTGGGGACAGGGATTCCCTACGAGCAGTACTTC.

The chain combines TRBV20-1 with TRBJ2-7; D is undetermined. The CDR3 spans 10 residues. The germline V gene encodes CDR1 DFQATT and CDR2 SNEGSKA (reference sequence). Between the trimmed V and J ends, which lost 3 bases and 6 bases, there was a span of 6 bases. CDR3 in amino acids: CSASASEQYF. For the CDR3, the DNA is TGCAGTGCTAGCGCGAGCGAGCAGTACTTC.

The chain employs TRBV5-4 and TRBJ1-1; maybe TRBD1 (5 bases). Trimming removed 4 bases from V and 3 bases from J, with 19 bases in between. CDR3 length equals 16 residues. CDR1 SGHNT and CDR2 YYREEE come from the germline V gene (reference sequence). CDR3 region: CASSPGRGGIYTEAFF. The CDR3 nucleotides read TGTGCCAGCAGCCCGGGGAGGGGAGGTATTTACACTGAAGCTTTCTTT.

The J gene is TRBJ2-5, the V gene TRBV3-1; maybe TRBD1 (5 bases). The V end was cut by 10 bases, the J end by 9 bases, with 21 bases between. Per germline, CDR1 LGHDT and CDR2 YNNKEL (reference sequence). This CDR3 spans 13 amino acids. CDR3 bases: TGTGCCACCTTAAAAAGGGGCGATAGGGCCCAGTACTTC. This translates into CATLKRGDRAQYF.

In this sample, this clonotype turned up a few times. V and J are TRBV25-1 and TRBJ2-7; D is perhaps TRBD1 or TRBD2 (5 bases each). This CDR3 is built from 13 residues. Germline lookup yields CDR1 MGHDK and CDR2 SYGVNS. V shed 7 bases and J shed 6 bases, with 16 bases lying between them. The CDR3 nucleotides are TGTGCCAGCACGGGGCCATCAGAGGCCGAGCAGTACTTC. Its protein product is CASTGPSEAEQYF.

This clonotype was observed a single time. Since a much larger clone is just one base distant, this may be a read error. The chain joins TRBV10-1 to TRBJ2-1, with a possible D match to TRBD2 (5 bases). V was pared by 0 bases and J by 10 bases, with 13 bases between. This CDR3 region has 14 residues. Germline CDR1 is WNHNN and CDR2 is SYGVQD (reference sequence). CDR3 residues: CASSESGLTYEQFF. The CDR3 bases are TGCGCCAGCAGTGAGTCTGGACTGACCTACGAGCAGTTCTTC.

The chain combines TRBV14 with TRBJ2-3; unclear D gene. The CDR3 length is 13 residues. The germline V and J ends were trimmed by 3 bases and 8 bases, with 12 bases remaining between them. CDR1 and CDR2 from the germline V gene are SGHDN and FVKESK. The DNA of the CDR3 is TGTGCCAGCAGCCAGGGGAAAGTGACTACGCAGTATTTT. This encodes CASSQGKVTTQYF.

The V gene is TRBV6-1, the J gene TRBJ1-1, with 8 nucleotides matching TRBD1. CDR3 length equals 14 residues. Germline assignment: CDR1 MNHNS and CDR2 SASEGT. J was trimmed by 6 bases and V by 1 base; bases with no gene match: 4. The CDR3 DNA is TGTGCCAGCAGTGAAGGCAGGGGGCAAGCTGAAGCTTTCTTT. This sequence encodes CASSEGRGQAEAFF.

This clonotype was counted a few times. The J gene is TRBJ2-1, the V gene TRBV7-2; 9 positions match TRBD1. V was clipped by 6 bases and J by 5 bases; unmatched bases: 14. The CDR3 is made up of 17 amino acids. Germline V gene data show CDR1 as SGHTA and CDR2 as FQGNSA. CDR3 in amino acids: CASRDSGTGIVNNEQFF. For the CDR3, the DNA is TGTGCCAGCAGAGATTCCGGGACAGGGATTGTGAACAATGAGCAGTTCTTC.

The J gene is TRBJ1-2, the V gene TRBV5-1; D not resolved. CDR3 length: 14 residues. V was pared by 4 bases and J by 2 bases, with 12 bases between. The germline V gene encodes CDR1 SGHRS and CDR2 YFSETQ. CDR3 nucleotides: TGCGCCAGCAGCCCGGGAGCAGGCAACTATGGCTACACCTTC. It translates to CASSPGAGNYGYTF.

In its sample, this clonotype was seen a few times. The chain employs TRBV6-2 or TRBV6-3 and TRBJ2-1; 9 nucleotides match TRBD2. V was pared by 0 bases and J by 4 bases, with 7 bases of the junction left unmatched. Looked up from germline, CDR1 is MNHEY and CDR2 is SVGEGT. This CDR3 has 17 amino acids. The CDR3 reads CASSYSSLAGFYNEQFF. The CDR3 DNA reads as TGTGCCAGCAGTTACTCCTCCCTAGCGGGATTTTACAATGAGCAGTTCTTC.

The V call is TRBV11-2, the J call TRBJ1-4; 9 bases align to TRBD1. J gave up 7 bases and V 6 bases, and 9 bases lay outside the gene matches. This CDR3 has 15 residues. Per the germline V gene, CDR1 is SGHAT and CDR2 is FQNNGV. The CDR3 sequence: CASRGNRGRGEKLFF. The CDR3 coding sequence is TGTGCCAGCAGAGGCAACAGGGGGCGCGGTGAAAAACTGTTTTTT.